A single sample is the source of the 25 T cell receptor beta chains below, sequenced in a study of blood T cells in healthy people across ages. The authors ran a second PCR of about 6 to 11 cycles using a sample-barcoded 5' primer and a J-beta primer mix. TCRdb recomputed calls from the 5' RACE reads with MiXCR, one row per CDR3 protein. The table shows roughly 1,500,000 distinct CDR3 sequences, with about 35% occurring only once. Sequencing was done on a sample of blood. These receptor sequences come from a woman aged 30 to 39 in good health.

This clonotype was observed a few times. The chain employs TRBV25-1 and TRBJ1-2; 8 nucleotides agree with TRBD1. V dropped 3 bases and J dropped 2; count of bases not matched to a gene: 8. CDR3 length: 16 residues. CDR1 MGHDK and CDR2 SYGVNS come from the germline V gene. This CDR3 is CASSDPDREANYGYTF. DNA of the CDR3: TGTGCCAGCAGTGACCCGGACAGGGAGGCGAACTATGGCTACACCTTC.

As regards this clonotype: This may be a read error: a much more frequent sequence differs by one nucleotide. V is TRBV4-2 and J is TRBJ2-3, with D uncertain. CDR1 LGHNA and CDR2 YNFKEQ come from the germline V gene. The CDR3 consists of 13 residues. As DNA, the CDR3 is TGTACCAGCAGCCAAGAAGGCACAGATACGCAGTATTTT. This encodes CTSSQEGTDTQYF.

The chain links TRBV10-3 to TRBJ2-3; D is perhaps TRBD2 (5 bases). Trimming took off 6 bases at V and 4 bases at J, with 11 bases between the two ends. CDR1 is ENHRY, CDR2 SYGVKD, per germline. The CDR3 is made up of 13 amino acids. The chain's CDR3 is CAISRPGSDTQYF. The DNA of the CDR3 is TGTGCCATCAGCAGGCCGGGGTCAGATACGCAGTATTTT.

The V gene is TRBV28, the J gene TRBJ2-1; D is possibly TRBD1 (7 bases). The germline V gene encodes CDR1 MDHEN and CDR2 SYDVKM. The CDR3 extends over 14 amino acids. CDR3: CATSAGQTYNEQFF. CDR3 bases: TGTGCTACCTCTGCGGGACAGACATACAATGAGCAGTTCTTC.

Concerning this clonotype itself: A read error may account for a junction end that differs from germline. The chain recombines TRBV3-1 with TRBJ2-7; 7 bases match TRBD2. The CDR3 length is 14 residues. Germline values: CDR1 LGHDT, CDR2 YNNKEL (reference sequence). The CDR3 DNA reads TGTGCCAGCAGCCATGGGGACTACAGAGGTACCCAGGACTTC. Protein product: CASSHGDYRGTQDF.

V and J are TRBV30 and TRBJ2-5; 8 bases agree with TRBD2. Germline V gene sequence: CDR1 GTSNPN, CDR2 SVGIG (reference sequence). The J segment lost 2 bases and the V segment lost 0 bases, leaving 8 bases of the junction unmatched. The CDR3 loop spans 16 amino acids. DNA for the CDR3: TGTGCCTGGAGTGTGCTAGCGGGTGAATCTCAAGAGACCCAGTACTTC. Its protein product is CAWSVLAGESQETQYF.

The CDR3 coding sequence is TGTGCCAGCAGCTGGGACTGGCTAGCGGGAAGTGGGGAGCAGTTCTTC. Translation: CASSWDWLAGSGEQFF. The gene calls are TRBV3-1 and TRBJ2-1; 9 positions match TRBD2. The CDR3 is 16 residues long. Losses at the gene ends were 5 bases for V and 10 bases for J; bases not matched to a gene: 15. The germline V gene has CDR1 LGHDT and CDR2 YNNKEL (reference sequence).

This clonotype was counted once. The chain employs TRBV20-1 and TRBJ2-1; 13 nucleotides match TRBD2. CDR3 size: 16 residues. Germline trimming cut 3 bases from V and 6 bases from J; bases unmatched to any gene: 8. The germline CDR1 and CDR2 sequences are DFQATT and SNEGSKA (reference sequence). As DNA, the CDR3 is TGCAGTGCTAGGGCAACTAGCGGGGGGGCTATCAATGAGCAGTTCTTC. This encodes CSARATSGGAINEQFF.

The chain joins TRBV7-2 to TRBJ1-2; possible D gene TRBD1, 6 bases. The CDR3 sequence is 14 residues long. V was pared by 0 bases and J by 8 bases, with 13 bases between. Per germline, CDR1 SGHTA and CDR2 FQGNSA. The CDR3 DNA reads TGTGCCAGCAGCTTAGCCGGACAGTTCGTAGGCTACACCTTC. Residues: CASSLAGQFVGYTF.

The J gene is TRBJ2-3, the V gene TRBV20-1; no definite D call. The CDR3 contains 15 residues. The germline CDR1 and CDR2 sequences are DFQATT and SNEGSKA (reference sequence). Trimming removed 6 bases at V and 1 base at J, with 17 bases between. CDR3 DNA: TGCAGTGCCACGAGCTGGAGAATTGGCACAGATACGCAGTATTTT. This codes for CSATSWRIGTDTQYF.

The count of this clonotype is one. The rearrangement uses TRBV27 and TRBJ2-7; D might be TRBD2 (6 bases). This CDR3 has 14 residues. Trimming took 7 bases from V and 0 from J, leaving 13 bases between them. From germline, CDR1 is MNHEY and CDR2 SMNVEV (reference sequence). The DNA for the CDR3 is TGTGCCAGCACCATGGGGGGTAGCTCCTACGAGCAGTACTTC. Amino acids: CASTMGGSSYEQYF.

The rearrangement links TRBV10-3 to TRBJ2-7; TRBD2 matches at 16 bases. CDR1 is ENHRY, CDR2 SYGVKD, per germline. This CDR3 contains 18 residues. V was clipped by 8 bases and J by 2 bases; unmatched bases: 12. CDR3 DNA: TGTGCCATCCGAGGGACTAGCGGGAGGGGGGGGAGCCCCTACGAGCAGTACTTC. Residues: CAIRGTSGRGGSPYEQYF.

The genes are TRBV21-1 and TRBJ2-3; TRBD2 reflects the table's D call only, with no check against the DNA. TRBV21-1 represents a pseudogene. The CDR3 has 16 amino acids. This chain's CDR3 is CASSKAGPTGTDTQYF. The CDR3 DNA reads TGTGCCAGCAGCAAAGCGGGGCCGACGGGCACAGATACGCAGTATTTT.

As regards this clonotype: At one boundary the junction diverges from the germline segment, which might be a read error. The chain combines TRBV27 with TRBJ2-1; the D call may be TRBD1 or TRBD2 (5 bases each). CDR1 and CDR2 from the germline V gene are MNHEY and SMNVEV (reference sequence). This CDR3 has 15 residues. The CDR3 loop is CASSPRWGSYIEQFF. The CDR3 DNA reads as TGTGCCAGCAGTCCCCGGTGGGGGAGCTACATTGAGCAGTTCTTC.

The CDR3 spells CASSPRGTKISYNEQFF. The CDR3 DNA reads as TGTGCCAGCTCACCACGCGGGACTAAAATCTCCTACAATGAGCAGTTCTTC. The V and J genes are TRBV18 and TRBJ2-1; the match to TRBD2 covers 7 bases. The CDR3 has 17 amino acids. With V trimmed by 1 base and J by 0 bases, 6 bases remained unmatched. CDR1 is KGHSH and CDR2 is LQKENI in the germline V gene.

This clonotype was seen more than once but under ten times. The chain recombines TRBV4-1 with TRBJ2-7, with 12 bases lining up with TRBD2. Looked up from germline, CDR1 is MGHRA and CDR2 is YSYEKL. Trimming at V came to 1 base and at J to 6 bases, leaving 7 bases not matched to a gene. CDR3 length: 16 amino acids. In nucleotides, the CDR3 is TGCGCCAGCAGCCAAGGGCTAGCGGGGGGGCCGGGCGAGCAGTACTTC. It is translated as CASSQGLAGGPGEQYF.

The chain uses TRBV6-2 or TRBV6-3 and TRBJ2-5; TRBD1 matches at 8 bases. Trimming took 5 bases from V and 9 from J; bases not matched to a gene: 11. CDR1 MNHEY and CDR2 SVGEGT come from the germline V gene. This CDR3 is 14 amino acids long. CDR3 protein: CASSGGMTGEAQYF. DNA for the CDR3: TGTGCCAGCAGTGGCGGGATGACAGGGGAGGCCCAGTACTTC.

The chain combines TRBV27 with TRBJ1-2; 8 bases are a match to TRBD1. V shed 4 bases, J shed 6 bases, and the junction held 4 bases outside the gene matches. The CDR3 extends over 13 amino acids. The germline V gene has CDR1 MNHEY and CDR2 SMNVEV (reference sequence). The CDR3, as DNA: TGTGCCAGCAGTTCGCAGGGGGCAAATGGCTACACCTTC. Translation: CASSSQGANGYTF.

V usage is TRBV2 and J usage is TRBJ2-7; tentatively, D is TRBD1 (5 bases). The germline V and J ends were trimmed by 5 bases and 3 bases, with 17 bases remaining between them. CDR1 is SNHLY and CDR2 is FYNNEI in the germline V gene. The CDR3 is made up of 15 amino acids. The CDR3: CASSPIRQGNYEQYF. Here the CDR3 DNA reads TGTGCCAGCAGTCCCATCCGGCAGGGTAACTACGAGCAGTACTTC.

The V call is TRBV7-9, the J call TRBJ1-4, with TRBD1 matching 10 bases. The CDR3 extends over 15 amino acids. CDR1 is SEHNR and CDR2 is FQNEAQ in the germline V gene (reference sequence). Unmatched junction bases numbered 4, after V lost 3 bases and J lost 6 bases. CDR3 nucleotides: TGTGCCAGCAGCTTCGACAGGGGGCGGTATGAAAAACTGTTTTTT. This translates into CASSFDRGRYEKLFF.

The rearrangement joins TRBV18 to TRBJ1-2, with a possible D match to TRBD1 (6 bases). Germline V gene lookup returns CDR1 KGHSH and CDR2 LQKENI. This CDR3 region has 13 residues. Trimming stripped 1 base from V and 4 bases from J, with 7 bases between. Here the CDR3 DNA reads TGTGCCAGCTCACCACAGGACAGCTATGGCTACACCTTC. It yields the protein CASSPQDSYGYTF.

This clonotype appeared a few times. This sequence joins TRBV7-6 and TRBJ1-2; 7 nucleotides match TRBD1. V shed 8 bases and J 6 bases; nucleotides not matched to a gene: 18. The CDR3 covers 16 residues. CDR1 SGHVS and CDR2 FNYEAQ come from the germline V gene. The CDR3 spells CASGKRPTGLGDGYTF. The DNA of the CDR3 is TGTGCCAGCGGCAAGCGCCCGACAGGGCTGGGTGATGGCTACACCTTC. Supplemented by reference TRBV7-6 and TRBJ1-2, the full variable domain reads GAGVSQSPRYKVTKRGQDVALRCDPISGHVSLYWYRQALGQGPEFLTYFNYEAQQDKSGLPNDRFSAERPEGSISTLTIQRTEQRDSAMYRCASGKRPTGLGDGYTFGSGTRLTVV.

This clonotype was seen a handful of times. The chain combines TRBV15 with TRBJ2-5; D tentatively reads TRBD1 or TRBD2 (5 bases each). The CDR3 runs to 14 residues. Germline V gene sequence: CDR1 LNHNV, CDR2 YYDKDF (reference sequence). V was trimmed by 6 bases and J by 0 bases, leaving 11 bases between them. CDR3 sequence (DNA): TGTGCCACCAGTGCCGGGACGTACCAAGAGACCCAGTACTTC. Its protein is CATSAGTYQETQYF. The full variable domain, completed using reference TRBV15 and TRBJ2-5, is DAMVIQNPRYQVTQFGKPVTLSCSQTLNHNVMYWYQQKSSQAPKLLFHYYDKDFNNEADTPDNFQSRRPNTSFCFLDIRSPGLGDTAMYLCATSAGTYQETQYFGPGTRLLVL.

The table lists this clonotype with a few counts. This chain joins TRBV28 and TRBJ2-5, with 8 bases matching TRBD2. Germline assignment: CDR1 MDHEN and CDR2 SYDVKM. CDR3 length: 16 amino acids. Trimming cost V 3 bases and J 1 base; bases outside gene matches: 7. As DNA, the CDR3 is TGTGCCAGCAGTTTGGGGAACGGGGGGGGCCAAGAGACCCAGTACTTC. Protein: CASSLGNGGGQETQYF.

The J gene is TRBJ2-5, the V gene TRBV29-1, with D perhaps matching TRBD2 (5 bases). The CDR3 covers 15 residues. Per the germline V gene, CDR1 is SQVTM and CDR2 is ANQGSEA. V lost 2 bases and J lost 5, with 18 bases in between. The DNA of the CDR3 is TGCAGCGTTGAAAGTTCGCGGGTTACGGGGGAGACCCAGTACTTC. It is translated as CSVESSRVTGETQYF.